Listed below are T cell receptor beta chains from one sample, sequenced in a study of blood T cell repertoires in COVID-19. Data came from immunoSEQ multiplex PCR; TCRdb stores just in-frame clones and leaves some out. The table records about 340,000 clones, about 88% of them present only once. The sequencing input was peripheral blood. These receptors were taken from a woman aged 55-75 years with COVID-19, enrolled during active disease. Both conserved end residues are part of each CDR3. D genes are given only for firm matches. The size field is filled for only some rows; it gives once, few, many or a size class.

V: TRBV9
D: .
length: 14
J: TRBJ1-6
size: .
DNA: TGTGCCAGCTCCCCAGGGGCCTACGGCTCACCCCTCCACTTT
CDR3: CASSPGAYGSPLHF

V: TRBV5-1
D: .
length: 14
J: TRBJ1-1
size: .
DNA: TGCGCCAGCAGCTTTGAACTCCCGAACACTGAAGCTTTCTTT
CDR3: CASSFELPNTEAFF

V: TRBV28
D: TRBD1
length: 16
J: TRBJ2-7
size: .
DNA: TGTGCCAGCAGTCAATCCGGGACAGTGCTCCTCTACGAGCAGTACTTC
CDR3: CASSQSGTVLLYEQYF

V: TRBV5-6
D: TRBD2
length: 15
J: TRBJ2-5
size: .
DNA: TGTGCCAGCAGCGGGGGACTAGGGCTGGGAGAGACCCAGTACTTC
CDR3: CASSGGLGLGETQYF

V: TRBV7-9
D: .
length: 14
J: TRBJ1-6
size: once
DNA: TGTGCCAGCAGCCCAGGCGCAGTTCCGTCACCCCTCCACTTT
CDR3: CASSPGAVPSPLHF

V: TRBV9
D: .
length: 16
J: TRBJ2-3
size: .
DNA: TGTGCCAGCAGCGCAGGATCACCCCATCGTACAGATACGCAGTATTTT
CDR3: CASSAGSPHRTDTQYF

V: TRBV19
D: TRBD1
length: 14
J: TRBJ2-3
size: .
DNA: TGTGCCAGTAGTCCAGGACAGGGCACAGATACGCAGTATTTT
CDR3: CASSPGQGTDTQYF

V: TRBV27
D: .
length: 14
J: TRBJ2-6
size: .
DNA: TGTGCCAGCACTACCTGGTCTGGGGCCAACGTCCTGACTTTC
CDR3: CASTTWSGANVLTF

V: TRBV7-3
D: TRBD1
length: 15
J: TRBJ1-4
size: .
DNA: TGTGCCAGCAGCCCTGGACAGGGAAATAATGAAAAACTGTTTTTT
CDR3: CASSPGQGNNEKLFF

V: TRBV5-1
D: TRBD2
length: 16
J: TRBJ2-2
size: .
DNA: TGCGCCAGCAGCCCCTTAGCGGGGTATCAAACCGGGGAGCTGTTTTTT
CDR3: CASSPLAGYQTGELFF

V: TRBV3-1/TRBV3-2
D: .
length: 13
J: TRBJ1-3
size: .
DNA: TGTGCCAGCAGCCAAGAACAGGGAAACACCATATATTTT
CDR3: CASSQEQGNTIYF